This TCR beta chain was observed in a study of blood T cell repertoires in COVID-19 (dated by TCRdb to 2018 to 2021). The study in broad terms: Collaborator samples came from the United States, Italy and Spain and covered acute and convalescent phases of COVID-19. The prospective study material was composed of cDNA or gDNA derived from T cells, B-cell-depleted T cells, or PBMCs. Subjects who had been exposed to COVID-19, were actively infected with it, or had recovered from it provided the deeply sampled blood TCRbeta repertoires that made up the dataset. A freely available public database, intended as a resource for researchers studying the immune response to SARS-CoV-2, is where the repertoires were released. Samples were obtained from the ongoing ImmuneRACE study (first 160 participants) and from approximately 1,200 subjects provided by 6 global collaborators. The sample metadata nearly always contained a de-identified subject ID, COVID-19 status, age in years and sex. Where available, HLA class I and class II types were obtained from metadata supplied by the sample provider rather than from assay-based typing.

At one collaborating source in Seattle, patients were enrolled during active infection and were followed longitudinally through the course of disease. Whole blood was collected in K2EDTA tubes by collaborating institutions according to the institutions' own protocols. For TCRbeta analysis, collaborator samples were shipped as frozen whole blood, as isolated PBMCs, or as DNA extracted from either sample type. Beyond this particular receptor, the publication reports: Clinical and demographic metadata were provided uncurated, with the amount varying by source and participant.

The CDR3, from cysteine to phenylalanine, totals 13 residues. Only the CDR3 DNA is retained, 39 bases long and in frame from the first base. As encoded in the germline V gene, CDR1 is MNHEY while CDR2 is SVGEGT. V is reduced by 4 bases and J by 3 bases, leaving a spacing of 10 bases between them. A remark on this clone: What antigen it recognizes has not been identified. No clone much larger than this one lies a single base away; base qualities are absent.

TCRbeta CDR3 regions were amplified from genomic DNA using the immunoSEQ Assay, a bias-controlled multiplex PCR. The paper's processing steps were these. Nucleated cell counts per sample were estimated from amplification of reference gene primers within the assay. Sequence reads were collapsed and filtered to measure the absolute abundance of every unique TCRbeta CDR3 rearrangement. For each sample, productive Simpson clonality was calculated by taking the square root of Simpson's diversity index across productive rearrangements. Entries here come from immuneACCESS through TCRdb and include only in-frame sequences with V and J called. Some clones fail to appear in such tables; in the studies checked, an unresolved V gene covers under half of the shortfall, and the cause of the remainder is unknown. That table supplies the V and J calls and clone size; D and trimming were determined from the DNA. The sample table shows about 180,000 clones, and roughly 88% are seen once. The leading ten clones occupy 6.5% to 7.5% of the sample.

Recombination connected TRBV6-2 or TRBV6-3 to TRBJ2-7; the D gene is perhaps TRBD1, on 6 matching bases. The sequenced sample was peripheral blood. The sequence derives from a man older than 75 with COVID-19, enrolled during active disease. The CDR3 region has the sequence CASSSGQLYEQYF. The nucleotide sequence reads TGTGCCAGCAGTTCTGGACAGCTCTACGAGCAGTACTTC.